This TCR beta chain was profiled in a study of cytomegalovirus exposure and HLA in healthy donors. With 60 Vbeta and 13 Jbeta primers, the PCR was carried out. Produced via immunoSEQ multiplex PCR; TCRdb's table is partial and in-frame only. The sample has 150,000 to 200,000 clones; less than 90% are singletons. This clone turned up a few times. Its antigen is currently unknown. Healthy bone marrow donors supplied every sample. General study points: The only immune exposure information that was available was CMV serostatus. Prior analysis indicated that the majority of TCR beta V segments exhibited productivity approximately 87% or approximately 30% of the time.

CDR3 length equals 16 residues. V shed 0 bases, J shed 3 bases, and the junction held 8 bases outside the gene matches. CDR1 SGHNT and CDR2 YYREEE come from the germline V gene (reference sequence). What was sequenced was PBMCs. The rearrangement uses TRBV5-4 and TRBJ2-7; 8 nucleotides align to TRBD1. The receptor was isolated from a woman between 45 and 65 years old in good health and CMV-seropositive. CDR3 in DNA: TGTGCCAGCAGCTTGGTTTGGACAGGGTCGAACTACGAGCAGTACTTC. It codes for CASSLVWTGSNYEQYF.